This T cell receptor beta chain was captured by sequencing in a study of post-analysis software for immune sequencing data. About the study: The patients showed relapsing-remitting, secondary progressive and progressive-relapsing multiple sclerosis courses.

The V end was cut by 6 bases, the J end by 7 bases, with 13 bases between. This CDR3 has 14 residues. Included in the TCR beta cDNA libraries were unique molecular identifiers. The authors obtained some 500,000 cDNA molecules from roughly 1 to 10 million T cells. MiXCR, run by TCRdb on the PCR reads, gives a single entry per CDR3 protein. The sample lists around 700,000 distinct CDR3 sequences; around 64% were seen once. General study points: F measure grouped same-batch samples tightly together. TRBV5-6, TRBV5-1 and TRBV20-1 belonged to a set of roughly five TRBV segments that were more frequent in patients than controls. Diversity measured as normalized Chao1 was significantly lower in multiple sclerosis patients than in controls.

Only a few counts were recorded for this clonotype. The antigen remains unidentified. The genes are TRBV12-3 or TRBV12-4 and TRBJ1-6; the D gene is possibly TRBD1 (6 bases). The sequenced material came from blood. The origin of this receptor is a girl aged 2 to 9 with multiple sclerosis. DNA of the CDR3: TGTGCCAGCAGCCGGGGGGCTTGGAATTCACCCCTCCACTTT. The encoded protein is CASSRGAWNSPLHF.